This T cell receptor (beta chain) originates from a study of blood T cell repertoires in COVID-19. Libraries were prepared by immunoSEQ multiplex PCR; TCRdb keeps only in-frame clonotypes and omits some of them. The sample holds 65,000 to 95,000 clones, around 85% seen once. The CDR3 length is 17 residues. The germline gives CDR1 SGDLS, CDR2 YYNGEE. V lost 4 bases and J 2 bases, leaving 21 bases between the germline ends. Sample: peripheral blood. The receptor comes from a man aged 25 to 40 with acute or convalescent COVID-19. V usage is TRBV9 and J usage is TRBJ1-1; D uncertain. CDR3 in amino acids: CASSLSLGGPTNTEAFF. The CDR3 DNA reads TGTGCCAGCAGCCTCTCTCTGGGAGGGCCAACCAACACTGAAGCTTTCTTT.